This TCR beta chain was recovered during a study of shared clonotypes between healthy human individuals. Whole-study results and caveats: Donors were few, which limited the genetic and exposure-history diversity represented.

Germline loops: CDR1 LNHDA, CDR2 SQIVND (reference sequence). Trimming removed 10 bases from V and 4 bases from J; junction bases left unmatched: 8. The CDR3 totals 13 residues. Turning to this clone: The antigen is not known.

Profiling relied on immunoSEQ multiplex PCR, and the TCRdb table lists in-frame clones only, not all of them. In the table there are about 960,000 clones, less than 85% of which are singletons. V gene TRBV19 combines with J gene TRBJ1-1; TRBD1 agrees at 8 bases. The TCR was taken from a man younger than 35 in good health. The sequenced sample consisted of memory CD4+ T cells sorted from blood. Described subset: CD45RA-negative fraction. DNA for the CDR3: TGTGCCACCCGGACAGGGTCCGCCACTGAAGCTTTCTTT. Its protein is CATRTGSATEAFF.